This paragraph reports one TCR beta chain. This clonotype was recorded only once. Its binding antigen is unknown. No base quality values were provided; no much bigger clone lies one nucleotide off. A single read makes a weak case. The data were taken from a study of CD8+CD57+ T cells in acquired aplastic anemia (dated by TCRdb to 2016 to 2019). For the study in its entirety: A mean of roughly 3.2 ug of DNA, ranging from roughly 0.2 to 27.4 ug, was extracted from sorted CD4+ and CD8+ cells. CD8+CD57+ expansion was defined as a frequency above the mean frequency observed in healthy subjects. Here is what the overall study found, with its caveats: Around 31 CD8+ CDR3 sequences were shared between patients and controls but appeared highly expressed in patients and within their immunodominant clones. Patients and healthy controls showed no significant difference in CD8+ Simpson's diversity (P=0.060).

The CDR3 runs 13 residues from the cysteine to the phenylalanine. Only the CDR3 region is kept as DNA, spanning 39 bases read in frame from base 1. The V and J ends are trimmed by 3 bases and 2 bases, leaving 6 bases between them. The germline V gene provides CDR1 KGHDR and CDR2 SFDVKD. Genomic DNA was used as template for profiling of TCR beta VDJ combinations and CDR3 sequences. An Illumina HiSeq 2000 was the platform used for TCR repertoire sequencing. As for how the authors treated the data: Repertoire assessment relied on Simpson's diversity index, CDR3 size and DJ length profiles, and TRBV/TRBJ rearrangement plots. Whichever DNA sequence was most abundant in the deep sequencing data was defined as the immunodominant clone. CDR3 amino acid sequences were screened for sharing across subjects and were compared with published repertoires and the VDJdb database. The public reads were reanalyzed by TCRdb: fastp trimming at Q25, MiXCR alignment, in-frame beta chains only. Each entry is one CDR3 protein sequence, shown with its most common DNA and genes. For this entry, the V and J calls and clone size follow TCRdb and not the study's own pipeline. The sample includes 220,000 or so distinct CDR3 sequences, with approximately 60% observed a single time. The ten largest clones represent about 60% of the sample.

The patients picked for sequencing were ones in whom flow cytometry had shown an expansion of CD8+CD57+ cells. All patients had severe acquired aplastic anemia diagnosed by International Study of Aplastic Anemia and Agranulocytosis and Camitta criteria. No therapy had been received by the patients at the time of blood sampling. TCR repertoires of sorted CD4+ and CD8+ blood T cells from severe aplastic anemia patients and healthy subjects were deep-sequenced in the study. In the USA, patient enrollment took place under clinicaltrials.gov protocols 00001620, 01623167, 00001397, 00071045, 00081523 and 00961064. Ficoll-Paque density gradient centrifugation was used to isolate peripheral blood mononuclear cells. Before DNA was extracted, CD4+ and CD8+ T cells were sorted using either FACS or magnetic beads.

The rearranged chain carries TRBV24-1 and TRBJ1-1, with the D gene not clear enough to name. Sequencing was done on a sample of sorted CD4+, CD8+, or CD8+CD57+ T cells (not recorded which) from PBMCs. The TCR sequence derives from a human donor with aplastic anemia. The CDR3 reads CATSDDRNTEAFF. The nucleotide sequence reads TGTGCCACCAGTGATGACCGCAACACTGAAGCTTTCTTT.